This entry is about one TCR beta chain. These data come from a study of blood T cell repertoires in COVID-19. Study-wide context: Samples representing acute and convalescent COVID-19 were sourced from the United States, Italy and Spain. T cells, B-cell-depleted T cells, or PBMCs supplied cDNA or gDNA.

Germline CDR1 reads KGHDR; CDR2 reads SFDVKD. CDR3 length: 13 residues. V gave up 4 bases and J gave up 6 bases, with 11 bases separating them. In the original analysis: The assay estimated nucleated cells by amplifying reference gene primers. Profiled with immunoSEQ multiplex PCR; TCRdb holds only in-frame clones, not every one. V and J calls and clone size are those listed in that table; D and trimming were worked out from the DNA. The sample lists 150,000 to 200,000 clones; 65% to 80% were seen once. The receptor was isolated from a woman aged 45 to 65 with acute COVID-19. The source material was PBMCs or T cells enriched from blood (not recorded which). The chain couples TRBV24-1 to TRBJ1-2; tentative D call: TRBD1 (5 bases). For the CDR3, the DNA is TGTGCCACCAGTGACAGGGAATGGAATGGCTACACCTTC. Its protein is CATSDREWNGYTF.